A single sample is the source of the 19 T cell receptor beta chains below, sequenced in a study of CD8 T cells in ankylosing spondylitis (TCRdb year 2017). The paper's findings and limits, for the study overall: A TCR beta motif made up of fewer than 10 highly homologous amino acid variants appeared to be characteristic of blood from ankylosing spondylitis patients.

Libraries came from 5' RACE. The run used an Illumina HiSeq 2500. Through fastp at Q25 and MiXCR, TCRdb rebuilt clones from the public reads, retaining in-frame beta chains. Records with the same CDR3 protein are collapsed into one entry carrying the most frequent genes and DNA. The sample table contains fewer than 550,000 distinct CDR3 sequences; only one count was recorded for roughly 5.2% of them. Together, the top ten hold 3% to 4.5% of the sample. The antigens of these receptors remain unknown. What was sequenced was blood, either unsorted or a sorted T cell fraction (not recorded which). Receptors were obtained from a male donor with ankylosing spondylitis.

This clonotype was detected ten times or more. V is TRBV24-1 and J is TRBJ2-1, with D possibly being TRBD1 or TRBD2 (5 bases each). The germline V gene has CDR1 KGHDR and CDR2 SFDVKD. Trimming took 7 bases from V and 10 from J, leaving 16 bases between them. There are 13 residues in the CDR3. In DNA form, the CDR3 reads TGTGCCACCAGCCCGGGGCCCTTTGGAGAGCAGTTCTTC. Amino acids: CATSPGPFGEQFF.

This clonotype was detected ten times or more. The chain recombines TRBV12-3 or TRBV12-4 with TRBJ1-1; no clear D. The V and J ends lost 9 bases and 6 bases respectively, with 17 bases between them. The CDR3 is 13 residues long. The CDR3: CASSPRRMAEAFF. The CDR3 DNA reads TGTGCCAGTTCCCCACGGCGGATGGCTGAAGCTTTCTTT.

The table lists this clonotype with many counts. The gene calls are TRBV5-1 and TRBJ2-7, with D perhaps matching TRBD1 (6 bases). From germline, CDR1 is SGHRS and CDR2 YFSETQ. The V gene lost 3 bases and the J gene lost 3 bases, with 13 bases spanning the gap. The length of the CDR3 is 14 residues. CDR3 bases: TGCGCCAGCAGCTCTAGACAGGCGGGCTACGAGCAGTACTTC. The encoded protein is CASSSRQAGYEQYF.

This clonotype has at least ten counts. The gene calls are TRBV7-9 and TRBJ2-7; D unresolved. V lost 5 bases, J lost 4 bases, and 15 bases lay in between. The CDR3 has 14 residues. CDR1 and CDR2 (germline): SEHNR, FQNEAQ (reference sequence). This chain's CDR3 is CASSKEPRRYEQYF. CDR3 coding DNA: TGTGCCAGCAGCAAAGAACCTAGAAGGTACGAGCAGTACTTC.

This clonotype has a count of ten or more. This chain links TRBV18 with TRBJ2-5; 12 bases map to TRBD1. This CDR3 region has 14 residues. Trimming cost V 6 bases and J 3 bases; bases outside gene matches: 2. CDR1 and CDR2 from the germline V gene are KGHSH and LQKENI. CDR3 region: CASSGTGGEETQYF. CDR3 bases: TGTGCCAGCTCGGGGACAGGGGGCGAAGAGACCCAGTACTTC.

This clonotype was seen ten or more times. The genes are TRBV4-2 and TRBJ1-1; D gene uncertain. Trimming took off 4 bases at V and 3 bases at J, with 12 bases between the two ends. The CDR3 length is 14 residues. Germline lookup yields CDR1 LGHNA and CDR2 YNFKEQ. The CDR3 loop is CASSPGYADTEAFF. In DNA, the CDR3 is TGTGCCAGCAGCCCCGGATATGCGGACACTGAAGCTTTCTTT.

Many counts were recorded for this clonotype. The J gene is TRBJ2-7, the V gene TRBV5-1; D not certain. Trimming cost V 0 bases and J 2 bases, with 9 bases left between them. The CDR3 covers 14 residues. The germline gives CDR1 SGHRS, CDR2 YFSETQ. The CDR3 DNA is TGCGCCAGCAGCTTGGGATGGGGTACCTACGAGCAGTACTTC. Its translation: CASSLGWGTYEQYF.

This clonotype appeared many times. The CDR3 nucleotides are TGTGCCAGCAGCCCAGAAATCCGAGTAGAGACCCAGTACTTC. It translates to CASSPEIRVETQYF. The chain joins TRBV9 to TRBJ2-5, with no clear D. In germline, CDR1 is SGDLS, CDR2 YYNGEE. This CDR3 is built from 14 residues. The ends were cut back, 4 bases at V and 4 bases at J, with 14 bases in the middle.

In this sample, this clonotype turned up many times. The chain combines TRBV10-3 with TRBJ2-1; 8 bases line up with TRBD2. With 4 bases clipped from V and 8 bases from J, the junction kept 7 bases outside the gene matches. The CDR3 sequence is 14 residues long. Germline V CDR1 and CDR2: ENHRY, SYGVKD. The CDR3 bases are TGTGCCATCAGTGCTGGGGTTAGCGGGGATGAGCAGTTCTTC. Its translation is CAISAGVSGDEQFF.

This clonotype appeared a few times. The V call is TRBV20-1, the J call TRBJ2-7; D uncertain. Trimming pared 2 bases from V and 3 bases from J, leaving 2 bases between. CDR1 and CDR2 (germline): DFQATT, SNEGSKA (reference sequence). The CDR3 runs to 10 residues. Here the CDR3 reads CSARRYEQYF. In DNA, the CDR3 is TGCAGTGCTAGACGCTACGAGCAGTACTTC.

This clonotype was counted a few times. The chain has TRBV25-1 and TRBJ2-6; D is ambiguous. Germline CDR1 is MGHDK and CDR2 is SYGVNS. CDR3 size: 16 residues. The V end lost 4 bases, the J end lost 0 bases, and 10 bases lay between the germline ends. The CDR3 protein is CASSGSRFSGANVLTF. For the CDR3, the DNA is TGTGCCAGCAGTGGCAGTCGTTTCTCTGGGGCCAACGTCCTGACTTTC.

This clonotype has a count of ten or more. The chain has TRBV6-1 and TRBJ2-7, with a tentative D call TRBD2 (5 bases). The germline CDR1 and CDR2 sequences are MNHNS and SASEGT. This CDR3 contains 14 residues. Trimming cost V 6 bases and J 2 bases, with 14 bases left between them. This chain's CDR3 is CASSRGGGTYEQYF. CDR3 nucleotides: TGTGCCAGCAGCCGCGGCGGAGGAACCTACGAGCAGTACTTC.

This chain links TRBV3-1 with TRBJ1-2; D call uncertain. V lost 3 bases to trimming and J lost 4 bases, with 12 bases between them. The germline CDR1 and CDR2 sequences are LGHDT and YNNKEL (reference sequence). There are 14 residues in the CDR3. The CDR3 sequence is CASSQEDGTYGYTF. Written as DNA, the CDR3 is TGTGCCAGCAGCCAGGAAGACGGAACCTATGGCTACACCTTC.

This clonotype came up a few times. The CDR3 is CASSYEYRAGELFF. CDR3 bases: TGTGCCAGCAGCTATGAATACCGCGCCGGGGAGCTGTTTTTT. The chain links TRBV7-2 to TRBJ2-2; D not certain. Trimming removed 4 bases at V and 6 bases at J, with 12 bases between. This CDR3 has 14 amino acids. CDR1 and CDR2 (germline): SGHTA, FQGNSA.

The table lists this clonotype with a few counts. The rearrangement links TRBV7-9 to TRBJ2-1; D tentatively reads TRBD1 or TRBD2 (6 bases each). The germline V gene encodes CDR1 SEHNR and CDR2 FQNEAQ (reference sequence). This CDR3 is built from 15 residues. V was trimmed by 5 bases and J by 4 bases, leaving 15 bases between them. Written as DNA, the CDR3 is TGTGCCAGCAGCACTAGGGGGGACTGGTACAATGAGCAGTTCTTC. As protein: CASSTRGDWYNEQFF. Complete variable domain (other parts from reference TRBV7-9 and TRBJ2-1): DTGVSQNPRHKITKRGQNVTFRCDPISEHNRLYWYRQTLGQGPEFLTYFQNEAQLEKSRLLSDRFSAERPKGSFSTLEIQRTEQGDSAMYLCASSTRGDWYNEQFFGPGTRLTVL.

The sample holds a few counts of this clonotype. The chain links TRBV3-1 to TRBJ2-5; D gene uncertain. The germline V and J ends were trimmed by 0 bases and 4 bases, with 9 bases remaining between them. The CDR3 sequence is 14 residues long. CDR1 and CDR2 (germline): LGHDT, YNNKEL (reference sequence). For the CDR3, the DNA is TGTGCCAGCAGCCAAGAACCCCTGGTAGAGACCCAGTACTTC. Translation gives CASSQEPLVETQYF.

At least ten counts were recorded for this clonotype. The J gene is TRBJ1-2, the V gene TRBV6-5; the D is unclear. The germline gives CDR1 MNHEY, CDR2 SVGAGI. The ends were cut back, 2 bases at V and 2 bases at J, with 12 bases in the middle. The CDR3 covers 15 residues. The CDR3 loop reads CASSYNPDENYGYTF. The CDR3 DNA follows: TGTGCCAGCAGTTACAATCCGGACGAGAACTATGGCTACACCTTC.

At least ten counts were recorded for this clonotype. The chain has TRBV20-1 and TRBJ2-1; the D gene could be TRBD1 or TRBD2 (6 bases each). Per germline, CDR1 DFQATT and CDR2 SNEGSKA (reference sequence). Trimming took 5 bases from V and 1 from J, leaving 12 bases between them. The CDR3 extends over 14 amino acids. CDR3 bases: TGCAGTGCTTTGACAGGAGGGTCCTACAATGAGCAGTTCTTC. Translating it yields CSALTGGSYNEQFF.

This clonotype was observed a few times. CDR3: CSAASSSRGTDTQYF. The CDR3 DNA reads as TGCAGTGCCGCCTCCTCTAGTCGTGGCACAGATACGCAGTATTTT. The J gene is TRBJ2-3, the V gene TRBV20-1; D not resolved. The CDR3 consists of 15 residues. Germline CDR1 and CDR2: DFQATT and SNEGSKA (reference sequence). The V gene lost 6 bases and the J gene lost 1 base, with 17 bases spanning the gap.